Below, 11 T cell receptor beta chains from the same sample are listed, as sequenced in a study of cytomegalovirus exposure and HLA in healthy donors. The primer mix had 60 Vbeta and 13 Jbeta primers. Some clones are missing from TCRdb's copy, which holds only in-frame ones; the method was immunoSEQ multiplex PCR. The sample lists fewer than 200,000 clones, roughly 70% occurring once. The material sequenced was PBMCs. The receptors were gathered from a girl aged 5 to 17 in good health and CMV-seronegative.

The CDR3 region is CSVVSGGAFEAFF. The CDR3 bases are TGCAGCGTTGTTTCAGGGGGAGCTTTTGAAGCTTTCTTT. The chain is built from TRBV29-1 and TRBJ1-1; 7 positions agree with TRBD1. Unmatched junction bases numbered 9, after V lost 4 bases and J lost 7 bases. Looked up from germline, CDR1 is SQVTM and CDR2 is ANQGSEA. The CDR3 has 13 amino acids.

This rearrangement joins TRBV2 to TRBJ1-6; TRBD1 might be the D (5 bases). Germline CDR1 and CDR2: SNHLY and FYNNEI. The CDR3 extends over 17 amino acids. V was pared by 3 bases and J by 3 bases, with 15 bases between. The CDR3, as DNA: TGTGCCAGCAGTGATAGTGGCAGGAGGGGCTATAATTCACCCCTCCACTTT. This translates into CASSDSGRRGYNSPLHF.

J is TRBJ1-1 and V is TRBV4-3; D is ambiguous. The CDR3 extends over 14 amino acids. Germline-derived CDR1 and CDR2 are LGHNA and YSLEER. Between the trimmed V and J ends, which lost 3 bases and 8 bases, there was a span of 16 bases. CDR3 DNA: TGCGCCAGCAGCCAGGAGGGTCAGAGGAGGGAAGCTTTCTTT. Translated, it gives CASSQEGQRREAFF.

V is TRBV19 and J is TRBJ1-1, with 7 bases fitting TRBD1. Germline lookup yields CDR1 LNHDA and CDR2 SQIVND (reference sequence). V gave up 0 bases and J gave up 1 base; unmatched junction bases: 8. This CDR3 is 17 amino acids long. This CDR3 is CASSIDEGRTGNTEAFF. The CDR3 DNA reads TGTGCCAGTAGTATAGACGAAGGAAGGACAGGGAACACTGAAGCTTTCTTT. The whole variable domain, filled in from reference TRBV19 and TRBJ1-1, reads DGGITQSPKYLFRKEGQNVTLSCEQNLNHDAMYWYRQDPGQGLRLIYYSQIVNDFQKGDIAEGYSVSREKKESFPLTVTSAQKNPTAFYLCASSIDEGRTGNTEAFFGQGTRLTVV.

V is TRBV7-9 and J is TRBJ1-4; no clear D gene. The length of the CDR3 is 15 residues. Germline CDR1 and CDR2: SEHNR and FQNEAQ (reference sequence). Trimming pared 5 bases from V and 5 bases from J, leaving 15 bases between. The CDR3 reads CASSGSVGLNEKLFF. The CDR3 DNA reads TGTGCCAGCAGCGGTTCTGTGGGCTTGAATGAAAAACTGTTTTTT.

The chain links TRBV6-1 to TRBJ2-7; the D is unclear. V gave up 1 base and J gave up 3 bases, with 10 bases separating them. CDR3 length: 14 residues. Germline V gene sequence: CDR1 MNHNS, CDR2 SASEGT. The CDR3 sequence is CASSEGPSIYEQYF. CDR3 nucleotides: TGTGCCAGCAGTGAAGGCCCTAGTATCTACGAGCAGTACTTC.

The gene calls are TRBV18 and TRBJ1-1, with 9 bases lining up with TRBD1. Germline trimming cut 6 bases from V and 4 bases from J; bases unmatched to any gene: 6. The CDR3 is made up of 14 amino acids. The germline gives CDR1 KGHSH, CDR2 LQKENI. The CDR3 DNA sequence: TGTGCCAGCTCGTCGAGGGACAGGGTCACTGAAGCTTTCTTT. It specifies CASSSRDRVTEAFF.

The chain has TRBV4-1 and TRBJ1-2; the match to TRBD1 covers 7 bases. CDR3 length: 16 residues. The V gene end was trimmed by 0 bases and the J gene end by 1 base; junction bases not matched to a gene: 5. Germline lookup yields CDR1 MGHRA and CDR2 YSYEKL. The CDR3 coding sequence is TGCGCCAGCAGCCAAGATCAAAACAGGGGTAACTATGGCTACACCTTC. It specifies CASSQDQNRGNYGYTF.

The chain has TRBV11-2 and TRBJ2-7; TRBD1 matches at 8 bases. The CDR3 totals 16 residues. The germline gives CDR1 SGHAT, CDR2 FQNNGV. Trimming cost V 1 base and J 4 bases; bases outside gene matches: 9. The CDR3 region is CASSLAWTGYEYEQYF. DNA of the CDR3: TGTGCCAGCAGCTTAGCTTGGACAGGGTACGAGTACGAGCAGTACTTC.

V is TRBV11-2 and J is TRBJ2-5; tentative D call: TRBD1 (5 bases). The CDR3 is 13 residues long. Germline V gene lookup returns CDR1 SGHAT and CDR2 FQNNGV. Trimming took off 5 bases at V and 2 bases at J, with 9 bases between the two ends. DNA for the CDR3: TGTGCCAGCAGCCCGACAGAACAAGAGACCCAGTACTTC. Protein sequence: CASSPTEQETQYF.

This clone appeared a few times. The V gene is TRBV5-1, the J gene TRBJ1-4, with no clear D. Germline V gives CDR1 SGHRS, CDR2 YFSETQ. This CDR3 contains 15 residues. Trimming pared 0 bases from V and 8 bases from J, leaving 14 bases between. The CDR3 bases are TGCGCCAGCAGCTTGGGCGCCGCTTATGTGGAAAAACTGTTTTTT. As protein: CASSLGAAYVEKLFF. Filled out from reference TRBV5-1 and TRBJ1-4, the complete variable domain reads KAGVTQTPRYLIKTRGQQVTLSCSPISGHRSVSWYQQTPGQGLQFLFEYFSETQRNKGNFPGRFSGRQFSNSRSEMNVSTLELGDSALYLCASSLGAAYVEKLFFGSGTQLSVL.